The sequence of this T cell receptor (beta chain) was determined in a study of blood T cell repertoires in COVID-19. Produced via immunoSEQ multiplex PCR; TCRdb's table is partial and in-frame only. The sample contains approximately 140,000 clones, 65% to 80% of which appear only once. This receptor was identified in a man aged 55-75 years with acute or convalescent COVID-19. Sample: peripheral blood.

The CDR3 DNA follows: TGTGCCAGCAGCTCCTCAGGGGGACTTGAAGCTTTCTTT. It encodes CASSSSGGLEAFF. V is TRBV3-1 (or the pseudogene TRBV3-2) and J is TRBJ1-1, with 7 bases lining up with TRBD1. The CDR3 sequence is 13 residues long. Germline values: CDR1 LGHDT, CDR2 YNNKEL (reference sequence). V lost 5 bases to trimming and J lost 7 bases; unmatched junction nucleotides: 7.